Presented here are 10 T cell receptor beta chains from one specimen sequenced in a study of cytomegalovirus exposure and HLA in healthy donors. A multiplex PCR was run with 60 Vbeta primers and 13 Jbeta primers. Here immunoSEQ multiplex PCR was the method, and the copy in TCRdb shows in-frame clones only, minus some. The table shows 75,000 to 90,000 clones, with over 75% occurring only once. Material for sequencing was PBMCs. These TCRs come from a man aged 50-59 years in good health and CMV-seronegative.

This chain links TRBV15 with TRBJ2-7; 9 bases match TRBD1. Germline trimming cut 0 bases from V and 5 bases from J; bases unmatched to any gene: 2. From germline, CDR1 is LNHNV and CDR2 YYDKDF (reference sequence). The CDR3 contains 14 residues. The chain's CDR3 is CATSREDRGNEQYF. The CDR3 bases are TGTGCCACCAGCAGAGAGGACAGGGGAAACGAGCAGTACTTC.

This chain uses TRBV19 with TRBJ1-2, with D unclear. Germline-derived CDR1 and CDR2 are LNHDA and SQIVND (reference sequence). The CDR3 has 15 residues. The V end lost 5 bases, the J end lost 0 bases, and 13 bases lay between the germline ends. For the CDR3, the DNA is TGTGCCAGTAGTTTTAACACAGAAGCTAACTATGGCTACACCTTC. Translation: CASSFNTEANYGYTF.

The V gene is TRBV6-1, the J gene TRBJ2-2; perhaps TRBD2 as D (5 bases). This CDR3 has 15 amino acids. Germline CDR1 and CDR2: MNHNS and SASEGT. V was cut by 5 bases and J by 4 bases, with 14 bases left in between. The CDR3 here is CASSTQGLSTGELFF. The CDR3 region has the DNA TGTGCCAGCAGTACCCAAGGACTCTCCACCGGGGAGCTGTTTTTT.

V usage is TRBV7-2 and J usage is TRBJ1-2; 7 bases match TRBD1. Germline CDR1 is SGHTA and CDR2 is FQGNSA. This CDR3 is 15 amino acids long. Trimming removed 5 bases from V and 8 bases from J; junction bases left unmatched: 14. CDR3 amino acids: CASSTPGQTLVGYTF. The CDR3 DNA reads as TGTGCCAGCAGCACCCCGGGACAGACCCTCGTGGGCTACACCTTC.

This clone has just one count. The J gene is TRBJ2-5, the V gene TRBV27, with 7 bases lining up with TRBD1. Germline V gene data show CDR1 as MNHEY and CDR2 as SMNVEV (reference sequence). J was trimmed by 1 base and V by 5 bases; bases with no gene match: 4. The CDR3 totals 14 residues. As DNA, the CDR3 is TGTGCCAGCAGTCTTGGGACAGCCCAAGAGACCCAGTACTTC. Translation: CASSLGTAQETQYF.

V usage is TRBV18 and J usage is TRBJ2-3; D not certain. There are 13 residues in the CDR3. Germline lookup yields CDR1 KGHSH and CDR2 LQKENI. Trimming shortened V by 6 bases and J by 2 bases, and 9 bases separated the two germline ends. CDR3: CASSLGSTDTQYF. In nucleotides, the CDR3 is TGTGCCAGCTCCCTAGGTTCCACAGATACGCAGTATTTT.

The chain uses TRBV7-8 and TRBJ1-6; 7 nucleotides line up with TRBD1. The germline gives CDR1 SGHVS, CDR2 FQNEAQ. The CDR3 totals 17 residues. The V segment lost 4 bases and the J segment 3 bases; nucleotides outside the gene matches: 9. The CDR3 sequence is CASSSTTGTFYNSPLHF. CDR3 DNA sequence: TGTGCCAGCAGCTCGACGACAGGGACGTTCTATAATTCACCCCTCCACTTT.

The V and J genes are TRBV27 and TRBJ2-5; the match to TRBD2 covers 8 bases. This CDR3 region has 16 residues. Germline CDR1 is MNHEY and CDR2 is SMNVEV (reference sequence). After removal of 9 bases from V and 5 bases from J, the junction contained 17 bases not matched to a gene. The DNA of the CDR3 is TGTGCCAGTGCTGGGACTAGAGGGGCACGGGTGGAGACCCAGTACTTC. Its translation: CASAGTRGARVETQYF.

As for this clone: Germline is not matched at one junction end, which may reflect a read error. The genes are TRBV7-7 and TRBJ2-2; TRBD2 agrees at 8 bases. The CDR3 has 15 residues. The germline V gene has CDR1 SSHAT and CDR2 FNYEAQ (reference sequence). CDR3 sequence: CASSTTSGPTGELFF. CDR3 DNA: TGTGCTAGCAGCACAACTAGCGGTCCCACCGGGGAGCTGTTTTTT.

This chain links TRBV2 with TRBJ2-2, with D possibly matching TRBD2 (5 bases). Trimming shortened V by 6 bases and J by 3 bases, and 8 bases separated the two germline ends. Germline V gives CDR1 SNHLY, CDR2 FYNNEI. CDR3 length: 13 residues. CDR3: CASRTTDTGELFF. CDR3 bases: TGTGCCAGCAGGACTACCGACACCGGGGAGCTGTTTTTT.